The clone carrying this T cell receptor beta chain was observed at least ten times. Its antigen is unidentified. These data come from a study of T cells in Graves' hyperthyroidism and ophthalmopathy. Looking at the study overall: Peripheral blood was obtained at initial diagnosis, preceding any treatment.

Researchers took RNA transcripts and amplified the TCR beta CDR3 regions from them. Using the HTBI primer set, a first-round RT-PCR was run on the TCR CDR3. TCRdb analysed the multiplex PCR reads with MiXCR anew, one entry per CDR3 protein. The table lists around 300,000 distinct CDR3 sequences, approximately 20% of them singletons, with around 64% in the top ten. Exclusion of a patient resulted from uncontrolled infection, other autoimmune disease, pregnancy or lactation. Germline V gives CDR1 MDHEN, CDR2 SYDVKM. The V and J ends lost 2 bases and 8 bases, in that order; junction bases with no gene match: 9. The CDR3 length is 15 residues. Findings and caveats of the study: Most thyroid-expanded clonotypes above 0.001 were also found in blood.

Source material: blood. This receptor was obtained from a man aged 25-40 years with Graves' ophthalmopathy. The chain links TRBV28 to TRBJ1-2; TRBD1 agrees at 9 bases. CDR3 in amino acids: CASSLMDRGGSGYTF. For the CDR3, the DNA is TGTGCCAGCAGTTTAATGGACAGGGGCGGGTCAGGCTACACCTTC.